This T cell receptor beta chain emerged from a study of cytotoxic CD8 clonotypes in ibrutinib-treated CLL. In the study overall: Response specimens were obtained following a median treatment duration of 12 months, with a range of 6 to 36.

Whole-study results and caveats: Progressing patients had sampling times that differed from those of sustained-remission patients. While tracking circulating CD8+ T-cell counts, baseline clonality exceeded that of age-matched healthy donors.

The length of the CDR3 is 14 residues. V was pared by 7 bases and J by 1 base, with 14 bases between. CDR1 is SGHRS, CDR2 YFSETQ, per germline. Deep sequencing aimed at 1 in 200,000 to 1 in 1 million T cells' resolution. Clones were sequenced by immunoSEQ multiplex PCR, and TCRdb holds only the in-frame ones, with some missing. The sample lists 13,000 to 15,000 clones, around 70% occurring once. This clone was seen a single time. What it binds is not known. The clonotype comes from a human donor with chronic lymphocytic leukemia. V and J are TRBV5-1 and TRBJ1-1, with D maybe TRBD1 (5 bases). The specimen comprised PBMCs, sampled before ibrutinib treatment. CDR3 sequence: CASGTNSPNTEAFF. The CDR3 DNA sequence: TGCGCCAGCGGGACCAACTCGCCGAACACTGAAGCTTTCTTT.